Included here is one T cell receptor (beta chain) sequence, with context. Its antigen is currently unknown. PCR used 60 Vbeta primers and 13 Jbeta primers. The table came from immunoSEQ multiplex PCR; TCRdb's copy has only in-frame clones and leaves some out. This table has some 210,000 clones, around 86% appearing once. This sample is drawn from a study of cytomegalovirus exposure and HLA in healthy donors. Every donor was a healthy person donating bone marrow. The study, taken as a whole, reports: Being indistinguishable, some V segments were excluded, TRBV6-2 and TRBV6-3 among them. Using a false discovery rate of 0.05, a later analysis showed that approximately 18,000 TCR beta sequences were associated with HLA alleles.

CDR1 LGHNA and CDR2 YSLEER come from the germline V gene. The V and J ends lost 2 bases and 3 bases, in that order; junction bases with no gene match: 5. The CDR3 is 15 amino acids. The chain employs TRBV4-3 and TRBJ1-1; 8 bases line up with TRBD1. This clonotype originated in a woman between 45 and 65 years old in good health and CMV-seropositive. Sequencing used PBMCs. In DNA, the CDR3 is TGCGCCAGCAGCCAAACCGGGACAGGCGACACTGAAGCTTTCTTT. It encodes CASSQTGTGDTEAFF.